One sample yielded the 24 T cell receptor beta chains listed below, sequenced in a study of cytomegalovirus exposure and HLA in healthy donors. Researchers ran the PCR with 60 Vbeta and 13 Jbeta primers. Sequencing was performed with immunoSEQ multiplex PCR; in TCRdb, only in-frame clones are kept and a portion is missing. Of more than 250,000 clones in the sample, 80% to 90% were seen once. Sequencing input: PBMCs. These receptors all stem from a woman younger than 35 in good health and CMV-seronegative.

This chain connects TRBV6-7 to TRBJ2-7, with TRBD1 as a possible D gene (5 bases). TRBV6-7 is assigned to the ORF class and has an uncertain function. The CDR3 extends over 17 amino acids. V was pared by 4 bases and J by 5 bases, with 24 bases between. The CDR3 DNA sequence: TGTGCCAGCAGTTTGATCGGTTGTCAGGGCCAACAGGACGAGCAGTACTTC. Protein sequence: CASSLIGCQGQQDEQYF.

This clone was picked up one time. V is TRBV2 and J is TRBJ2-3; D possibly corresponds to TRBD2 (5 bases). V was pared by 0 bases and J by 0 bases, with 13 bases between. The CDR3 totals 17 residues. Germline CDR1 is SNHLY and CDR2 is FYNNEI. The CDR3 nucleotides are TGTGCCAGCAGTGAAGCGGGCGGGTTATCTAGCACAGATACGCAGTATTTT. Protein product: CASSEAGGLSSTDTQYF.

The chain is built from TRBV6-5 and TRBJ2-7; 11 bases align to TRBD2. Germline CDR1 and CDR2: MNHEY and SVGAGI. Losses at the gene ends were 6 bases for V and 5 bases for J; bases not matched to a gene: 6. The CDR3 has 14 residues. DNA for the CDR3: TGTGCCAGCAGCACCGGGACTAGCGGAAACGAGCAGTACTTC. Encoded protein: CASSTGTSGNEQYF.

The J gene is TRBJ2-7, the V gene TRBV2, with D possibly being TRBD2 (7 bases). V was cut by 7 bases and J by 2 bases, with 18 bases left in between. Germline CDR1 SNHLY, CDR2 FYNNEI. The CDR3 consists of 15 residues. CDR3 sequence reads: CASKIELGGPYEQYF. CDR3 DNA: TGTGCCAGCAAAATTGAGTTGGGGGGGCCCTACGAGCAGTACTTC.

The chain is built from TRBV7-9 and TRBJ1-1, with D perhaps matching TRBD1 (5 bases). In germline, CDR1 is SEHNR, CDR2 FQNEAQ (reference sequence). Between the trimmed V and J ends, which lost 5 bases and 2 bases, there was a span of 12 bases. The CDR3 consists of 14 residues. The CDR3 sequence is CASSQWTLNTEAFF. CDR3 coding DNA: TGTGCCAGCAGCCAATGGACACTAAACACTGAAGCTTTCTTT.

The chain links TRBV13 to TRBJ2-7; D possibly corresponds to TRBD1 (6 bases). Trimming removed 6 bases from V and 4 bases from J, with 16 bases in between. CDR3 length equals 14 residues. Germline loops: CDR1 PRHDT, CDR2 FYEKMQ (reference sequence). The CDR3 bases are TGTGCCAGCAGGGAGAGGGGGAGCGGTTACGAGCAGTACTTC. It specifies CASRERGSGYEQYF. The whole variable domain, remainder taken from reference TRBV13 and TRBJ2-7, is AAGVIQSPRHLIKEKRETATLKCYPIPRHDTVYWYQQGPGQDPQFLISFYEKMQSDKGSIPDRFSAQQFSDYHSELNMSSLELGDSALYFCASRERGSGYEQYFGPGTRLTVT.

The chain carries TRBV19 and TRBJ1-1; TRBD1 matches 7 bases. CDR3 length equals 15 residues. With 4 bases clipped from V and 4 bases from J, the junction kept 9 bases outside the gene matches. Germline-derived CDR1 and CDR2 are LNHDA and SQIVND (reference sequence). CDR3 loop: CASSRGRQGGTEAFF. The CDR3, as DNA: TGTGCCAGTAGTAGGGGTCGACAGGGTGGCACTGAAGCTTTCTTT. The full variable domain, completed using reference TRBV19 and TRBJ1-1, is DGGITQSPKYLFRKEGQNVTLSCEQNLNHDAMYWYRQDPGQGLRLIYYSQIVNDFQKGDIAEGYSVSREKKESFPLTVTSAQKNPTAFYLCASSRGRQGGTEAFFGQGTRLTVV.

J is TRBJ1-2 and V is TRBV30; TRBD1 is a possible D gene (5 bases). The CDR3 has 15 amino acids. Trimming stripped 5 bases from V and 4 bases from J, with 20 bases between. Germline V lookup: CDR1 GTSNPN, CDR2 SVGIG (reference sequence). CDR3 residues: CAWGPLQETFYGYTF. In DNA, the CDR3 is TGTGCCTGGGGCCCCCTACAGGAAACATTCTATGGCTACACCTTC.

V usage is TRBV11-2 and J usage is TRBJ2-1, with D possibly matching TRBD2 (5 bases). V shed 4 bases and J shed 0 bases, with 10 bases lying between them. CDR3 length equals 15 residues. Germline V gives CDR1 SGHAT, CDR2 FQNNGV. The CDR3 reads CASSSRVASYNEQFF. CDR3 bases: TGTGCCAGCAGCTCGCGGGTTGCCTCCTACAATGAGCAGTTCTTC.

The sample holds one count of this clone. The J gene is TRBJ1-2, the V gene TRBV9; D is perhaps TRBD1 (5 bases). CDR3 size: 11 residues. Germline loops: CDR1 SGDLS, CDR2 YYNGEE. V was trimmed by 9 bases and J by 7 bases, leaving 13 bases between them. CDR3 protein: CATRRGLGYTF. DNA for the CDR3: TGTGCCACGCGGAGGGGCCTTGGCTACACCTTC.

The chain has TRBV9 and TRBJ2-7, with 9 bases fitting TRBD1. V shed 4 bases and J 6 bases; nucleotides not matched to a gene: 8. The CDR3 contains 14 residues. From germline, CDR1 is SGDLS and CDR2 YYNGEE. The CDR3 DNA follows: TGTGCCAGCAGCCCACGGGACAGGGTGACCGAGCAGTACTTC. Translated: CASSPRDRVTEQYF. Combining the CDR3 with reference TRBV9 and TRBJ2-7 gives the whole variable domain DSGVTQTPKHLITATGQRVTLRCSPRSGDLSVYWYQQSLDQGLQFLIQYYNGEERAKGNILERFSAQQFPDLHSELNLSSLELGDSALYFCASSPRDRVTEQYFGPGTRLTVT.

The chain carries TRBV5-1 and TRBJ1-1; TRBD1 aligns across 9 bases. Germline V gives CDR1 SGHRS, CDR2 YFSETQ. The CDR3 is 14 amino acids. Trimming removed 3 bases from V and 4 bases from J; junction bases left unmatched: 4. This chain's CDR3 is CASSSGTGTTEAFF. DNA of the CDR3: TGCGCCAGCAGCTCGGGGACAGGGACCACTGAAGCTTTCTTT.

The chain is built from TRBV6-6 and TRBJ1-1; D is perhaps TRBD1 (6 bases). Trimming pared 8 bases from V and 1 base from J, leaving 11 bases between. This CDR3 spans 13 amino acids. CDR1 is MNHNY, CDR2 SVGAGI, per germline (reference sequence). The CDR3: CASLRTENTEAFF. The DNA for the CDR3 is TGTGCCAGCCTGCGGACAGAGAACACTGAAGCTTTCTTT.

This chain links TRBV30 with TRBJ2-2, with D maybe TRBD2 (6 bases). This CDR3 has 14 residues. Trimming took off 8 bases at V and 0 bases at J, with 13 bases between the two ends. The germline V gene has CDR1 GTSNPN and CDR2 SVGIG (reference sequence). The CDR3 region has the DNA TGTGCCCGGTGGGGGGAGGCGAACACCGGGGAGCTGTTTTTT. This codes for CARWGEANTGELFF.

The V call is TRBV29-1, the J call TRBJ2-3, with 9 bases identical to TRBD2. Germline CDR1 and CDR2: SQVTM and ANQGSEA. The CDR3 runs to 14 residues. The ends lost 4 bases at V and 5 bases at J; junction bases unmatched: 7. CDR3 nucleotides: TGCAGCGTTGTCTATGCGGGGGGGGGAGATACGCAGTATTTT. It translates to CSVVYAGGGDTQYF.

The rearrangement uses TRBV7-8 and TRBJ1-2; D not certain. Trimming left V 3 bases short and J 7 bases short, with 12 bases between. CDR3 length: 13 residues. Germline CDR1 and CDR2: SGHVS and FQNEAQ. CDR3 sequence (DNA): TGTGCCAGCAGCTTCGACCGGGTGGGTGGCTACACCTTC. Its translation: CASSFDRVGGYTF.

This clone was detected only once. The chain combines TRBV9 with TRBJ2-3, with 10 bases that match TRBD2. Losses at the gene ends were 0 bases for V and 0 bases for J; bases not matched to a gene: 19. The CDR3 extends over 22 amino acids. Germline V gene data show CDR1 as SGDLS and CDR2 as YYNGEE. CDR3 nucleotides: TGTGCCAGCAGCGTAGGTAGGACTATCGGGGCTAGCGGGGGATCTAGCACAGATACGCAGTATTTT. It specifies CASSVGRTIGASGGSSTDTQYF.

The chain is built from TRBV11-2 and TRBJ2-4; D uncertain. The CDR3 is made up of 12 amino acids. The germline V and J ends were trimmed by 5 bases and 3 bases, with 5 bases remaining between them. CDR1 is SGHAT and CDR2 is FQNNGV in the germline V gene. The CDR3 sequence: CASSGFKNIQYF. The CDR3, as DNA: TGTGCCAGCAGCGGCTTCAAAAACATTCAGTACTTC.

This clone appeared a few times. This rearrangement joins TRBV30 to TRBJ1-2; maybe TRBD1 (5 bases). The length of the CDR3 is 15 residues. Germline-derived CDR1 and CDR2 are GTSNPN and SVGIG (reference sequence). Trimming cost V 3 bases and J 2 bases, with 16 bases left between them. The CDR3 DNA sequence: TGTGCCTGGAGGTTCAGGGTTGAGGCGAACTATGGCTACACCTTC. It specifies CAWRFRVEANYGYTF.

Written as DNA, the CDR3 is TGTGCCAGTAGTACTGACGGGATTGTTTATCAGCCCCAGCATTTT. Translation: CASSTDGIVYQPQHF. This chain uses TRBV19 with TRBJ1-5; no firm D call. Trimming stripped 4 bases from V and 5 bases from J, with 15 bases between. CDR3 length: 15 residues. Germline V lookup: CDR1 LNHDA, CDR2 SQIVND (reference sequence).

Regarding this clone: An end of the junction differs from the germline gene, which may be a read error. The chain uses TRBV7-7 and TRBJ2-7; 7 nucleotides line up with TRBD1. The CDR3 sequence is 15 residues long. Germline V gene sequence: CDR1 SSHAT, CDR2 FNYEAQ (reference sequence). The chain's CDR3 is CASSLVGQRDYEQYF. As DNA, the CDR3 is TGTGCTAGCAGCTTAGTGGGACAGAGGGATTACGAGCAGTACTTC.

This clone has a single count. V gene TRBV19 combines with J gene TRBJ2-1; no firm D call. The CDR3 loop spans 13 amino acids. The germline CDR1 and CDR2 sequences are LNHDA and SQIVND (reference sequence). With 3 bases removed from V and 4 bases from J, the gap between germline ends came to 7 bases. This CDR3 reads CASSILAYNEQFF. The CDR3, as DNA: TGTGCCAGTAGTATTCTGGCTTACAATGAGCAGTTCTTC. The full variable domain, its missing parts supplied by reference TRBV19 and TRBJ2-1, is DGGITQSPKYLFRKEGQNVTLSCEQNLNHDAMYWYRQDPGQGLRLIYYSQIVNDFQKGDIAEGYSVSREKKESFPLTVTSAQKNPTAFYLCASSILAYNEQFFGPGTRLTVL.

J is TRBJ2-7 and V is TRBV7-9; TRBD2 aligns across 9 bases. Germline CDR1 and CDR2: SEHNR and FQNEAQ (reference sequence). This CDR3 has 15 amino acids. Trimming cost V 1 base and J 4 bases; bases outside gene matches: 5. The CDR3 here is CASSLVLAGLYEQYF. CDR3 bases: TGTGCCAGCAGCTTAGTCCTAGCGGGACTTTACGAGCAGTACTTC.

CDR3 in DNA: TGTGCCAGCAGTTTAGAGGGGGGGAGTACAGATACGCAGTATTTT. Protein: CASSLEGGSTDTQYF. The V gene is TRBV27, the J gene TRBJ2-3, with D perhaps TRBD2 (7 bases). From germline, CDR1 is MNHEY and CDR2 SMNVEV (reference sequence). V was pared by 2 bases and J by 3 bases, with 12 bases between. The CDR3 runs to 15 residues.